The text below deals with one TCR beta chain. This sample is part of a study of shared clonotypes between healthy human individuals. This CDR3 spans 12 amino acids. Germline V gives CDR1 SNHLY, CDR2 FYNNEI. Trimming shortened V by 11 bases and J by 7 bases, and 17 bases separated the two germline ends. TCRdb keeps only in-frame clones here, not all; method: immunoSEQ multiplex PCR. Of approximately 980,000 clones in the sample, approximately 76% were seen once. The receptor was derived from a man aged 18-30 years in good health. V gene TRBV2 combines with J gene TRBJ1-1; possible D gene TRBD1, 6 bases. Sample: memory CD4+ T cells sorted from blood. The subset: CD45RA-negative fraction. For the CDR3, the DNA is TGTGCCGGAGGACAGTCGGGGATTGAAGCTTTCTTT. This sequence encodes CAGGQSGIEAFF.